This TCR beta chain was recovered during a study of PD-L1 blockade in urothelial cancer. Study-wide background: The study recovered a median of roughly 150,000 T cells per blood sample. General observations from the study: Tumor-associated blood clones were expanded more by durable-benefit patients at 3 weeks. Survival was better when pretreatment blood TCR clonality fell below the median.

The V and J ends lost 10 bases and 4 bases, in that order; junction bases with no gene match: 4. The CDR3 is made up of 11 amino acids. Germline CDR1 reads MDHEN; CDR2 reads SYDVKM. Concerning this clone: Antigen: not known.

Sequenced by immunoSEQ multiplex PCR; TCRdb stores in-frame clones only, minus some. Seen here are 55,000 to 70,000 clones, approximately 86% observed once, and the top ten hold approximately 2.9%. Locally advanced or metastatic urothelial carcinoma affected the patients. The chain links TRBV28 to TRBJ2-7, with 7 bases matching TRBD1. The clonotype comes from a man aged 45-60 years with urothelial cancer. This specimen consisted of PBMCs, obtained around atezolizumab (anti-PD-L1) treatment. The CDR3 DNA sequence: TGTGCCACCCTGACAGGGTACGAGCAGTACTTC. The encoded protein is CATLTGYEQYF.